The table lists the clone carrying this T cell receptor (beta chain) with a count of one. As processed by the authors: Reference gene primer amplification gave nucleated cell count estimates. The table came from immunoSEQ multiplex PCR; TCRdb's copy has only in-frame clones and leaves some out. V, J and clone size were drawn from that table, and D and trimming were deduced from the DNA. The sample lists about 110,000 clones, 70% to 90% occurring once. This entry comes from a study of blood T cell repertoires in COVID-19. Study as a whole: Italy, Spain and the United States were the sources of the convalescent and acute COVID-19 samples. From T cells, B-cell-depleted T cells, or PBMCs came the material, which was cDNA or gDNA.

The germline V and J ends were trimmed by 0 bases and 1 base, with 12 bases remaining between them. The CDR3 is made up of 16 amino acids. Germline loops: CDR1 LGHNA, CDR2 YNFKEQ. The sequence came from a man between 35 and 55 years old with acute or convalescent COVID-19. The V and J genes are TRBV4-2 and TRBJ1-2; D is unclear. Sequenced sample: peripheral blood. This chain's CDR3 is CASSQEVSGVNYGYTF. The CDR3 DNA is TGTGCCAGCAGCCAAGAGGTCAGCGGGGTTAACTATGGCTACACCTTC.